This T cell receptor beta chain was recorded in a study of T cells in Graves' hyperthyroidism and ophthalmopathy. Looked up from germline, CDR1 is SEHNR and CDR2 is FQNEAQ (reference sequence). V shed 5 bases, J shed 5 bases, and the junction held 11 bases outside the gene matches. This CDR3 spans 16 amino acids. Diagnoses used clinical symptoms, serum thyroxine and TRAb, thyroid ultrasound and orbital computed tomography. Amplification yielded TCR beta CDR3 regions, with RNA transcripts as the source. TCR CDR3 underwent first-round RT-PCR with the HTBI primer set. One entry per CDR3 protein results from TCRdb running MiXCR on the multiplex PCR reads. The sample records 600,000 to 650,000 distinct CDR3 sequences, around 15% being singletons.

The chain carries TRBV7-9 and TRBJ2-5; 10 nucleotides line up with TRBD2. The sample consisted of blood. This receptor was taken from a woman younger than 45 with Graves' hyperthyroidism. The CDR3 region is CASSRGAGGTAETQYF. Here the CDR3 DNA reads TGTGCCAGCAGCAGAGGAGCGGGAGGGACGGCGGAGACCCAGTACTTC. Full variable domain (missing parts from reference TRBV7-9 and TRBJ2-5): DTGVSQNPRHKITKRGQNVTFRCDPISEHNRLYWYRQTLGQGPEFLTYFQNEAQLEKSRLLSDRFSAERPKGSFSTLEIQRTEQGDSAMYLCASSRGAGGTAETQYFGPGTRLLVL.